Sequencing of this TCR beta chain was carried out in a study of a mutant IDH1 vaccine in newly diagnosed glioma. Study background: Before enrollment, the patients had been treated with radiotherapy alone, temozolomide alone, or both together. Most of them had received both.

Whole-study findings and limits: It seemed that pseudoprogression was not linked to changes in the top peripheral T cell clonotypes.

Germline CDR1 is SGHTA and CDR2 is FQGNSA. Trimming removed 1 base at V and 0 bases at J, with 7 bases between. The CDR3 loop spans 15 amino acids. Libraries were prepared by immunoSEQ multiplex PCR; TCRdb keeps only in-frame clonotypes and omits some of them. The sample includes around 30,000 clones, about 56% seen only once; the top ten take approximately 9.9%. This clone was seen only a few times. Its antigen is not identified. Time point noted: week 5, during vaccination. Each dose delivered 300 ug of mutant IDH1 20-mer peptide subcutaneously with imiquimod. This TCR was sampled from a woman aged 18-29 years with glioma. The V and J genes are TRBV7-2 and TRBJ1-3; D not certain. The material sequenced was PBMCs, taken from a glioma patient whose treatment included an IDH1 peptide vaccine. The CDR3 protein is CASSLGAISGNTIYF. In DNA, the CDR3 is TGTGCCAGCAGCTTAGGTGCTATCTCTGGAAACACCATATATTTT.